A single sample is the source of the 22 T cell receptor beta chains below, sequenced in a study of cytomegalovirus exposure and HLA in healthy donors. PCR was performed using 60 Vbeta and 13 Jbeta primers. Sequencing was performed with immunoSEQ multiplex PCR; in TCRdb, only in-frame clones are kept and a portion is missing. The sample has 150,000 to 200,000 clones, over 60% seen once. Specimen: PBMCs. The receptors come from a woman aged 35 to 49 in good health and CMV-seronegative.

This chain uses TRBV19 with TRBJ1-5; unclear D gene. CDR3 size: 15 residues. Trimming left V 4 bases short and J 0 bases short, with 10 bases between. CDR1 and CDR2 from the germline V gene are LNHDA and SQIVND (reference sequence). The CDR3: CASSTTGGSNQPQHF. Here the CDR3 DNA reads TGTGCCAGTAGTACCACCGGAGGTAGCAATCAGCCCCAGCATTTT.

The chain links TRBV10-3 to TRBJ2-1; weak D call: TRBD2 (6 bases). This CDR3 region has 17 residues. V was clipped by 0 bases and J by 4 bases, with 16 bases between them. CDR1 is ENHRY, CDR2 SYGVKD, per germline. CDR3 sequence reads: CAISESAGRGIYNEQFF. The CDR3 bases are TGTGCCATCAGTGAGTCTGCCGGGAGAGGGATATACAATGAGCAGTTCTTC.

V usage is TRBV10-3 and J usage is TRBJ2-2, with D perhaps matching TRBD1 (5 bases). Germline V gene sequence: CDR1 ENHRY, CDR2 SYGVKD. The CDR3 totals 14 residues. The V and J ends lost 7 bases and 3 bases respectively, with 12 bases between them. The CDR3 coding sequence is TGTGCCATCAAGGCACAGGCTGACACCGGGGAGCTGTTTTTT. It specifies CAIKAQADTGELFF.

This chain joins TRBV7-3 and TRBJ1-1, with 7 bases lining up with TRBD1. This CDR3 is built from 13 residues. Trimming took 5 bases from V and 3 from J; bases not matched to a gene: 3. The germline CDR1 and CDR2 sequences are SGHTA and FQGTGA. Here the CDR3 DNA reads TGTGCCAGCAGCCCCGGGACAGACACTGAAGCTTTCTTT. Its protein is CASSPGTDTEAFF.

The chain is built from TRBV2 and TRBJ2-3; 8 nucleotides line up with TRBD2. This CDR3 contains 16 residues. V lost 8 bases, J lost 5 bases, and 15 bases stayed unmatched. Per the germline V gene, CDR1 is SNHLY and CDR2 is FYNNEI. The CDR3 region is CASLGGPTRGGDTQYF. The CDR3 DNA is TGTGCCAGCCTAGGGGGACCCACCCGGGGGGGAGATACGCAGTATTTT.

This chain joins TRBV20-1 and TRBJ2-1; D unresolved. The CDR3 length is 11 residues. Looked up from germline, CDR1 is DFQATT and CDR2 is SNEGSKA (reference sequence). Trimming stripped 6 bases from V and 6 bases from J, with 9 bases between. In DNA, the CDR3 is TGCAGTGCGGAGACTGTCAATGAGCAGTTCTTC. This gives the protein CSAETVNEQFF.

The genes are TRBV13 and TRBJ2-4; tentative D call: TRBD2 (7 bases). Deletions cut 3 bases from V and 6 bases from J, with 15 bases between. The germline CDR1 and CDR2 sequences are PRHDT and FYEKMQ (reference sequence). This CDR3 has 15 residues. CDR3 bases: TGTGCCAGCAGCTTTAAGCCGGGGGGCGGAAACATTCAGTACTTC. Protein: CASSFKPGGGNIQYF.

The J gene is TRBJ2-5, the V gene TRBV4-3, with 7 bases identical to TRBD2. This CDR3 has 15 residues. The V gene's germline CDR1 is LGHNA and CDR2 YSLEER. The junction had 9 bases not matched to a gene; V was cut back by 4 bases and J by 4 bases. CDR3 region: CASSRRLAALETQYF. DNA for the CDR3: TGCGCCAGCAGCCGTAGGCTAGCGGCCTTAGAGACCCAGTACTTC.

The chain combines TRBV19 with TRBJ1-2; the D is unclear. V was trimmed by 4 bases and J by 2 bases, leaving 8 bases between them. CDR1 and CDR2 from the germline V gene are LNHDA and SQIVND (reference sequence). This CDR3 is built from 13 residues. The chain's CDR3 is CASSNTQNYGYTF. The CDR3 DNA is TGTGCCAGTAGTAATACACAAAACTATGGCTACACCTTC.

J is TRBJ2-1 and V is TRBV4-3; 11 bases align to TRBD2. Per the germline V gene, CDR1 is LGHNA and CDR2 is YSLEER. This CDR3 has 16 amino acids. V dropped 2 bases and J dropped 5; count of bases not matched to a gene: 5. The CDR3 reads CASSQRVLAGDNEQFF. The DNA of the CDR3 is TGCGCCAGCAGCCAAAGGGTACTAGCGGGAGACAATGAGCAGTTCTTC.

The rearrangement uses TRBV9 and TRBJ2-7; perhaps TRBD2 as D (6 bases). V was cut by 3 bases and J by 2 bases, with 15 bases left in between. CDR1 is SGDLS, CDR2 YYNGEE, per germline. The CDR3 has 15 amino acids. As DNA, the CDR3 is TGTGCCAGCAGCGAGGGGCTAGCGCGAACCTACGAGCAGTACTTC. Protein product: CASSEGLARTYEQYF.

This clone was counted a few times. The chain recombines TRBV6-1 with TRBJ1-4; no firm D call. The CDR3 is 13 amino acids. From germline, CDR1 is MNHNS and CDR2 SASEGT. V was clipped by 10 bases and J by 4 bases, with 13 bases between them. The CDR3, as DNA: TGTGCCACCCAGCGGGCCTTTAATGAAAAACTGTTTTTT. It codes for CATQRAFNEKLFF.

This clone appeared a single time. This chain joins TRBV6-1 and TRBJ1-2; 8 nucleotides line up with TRBD1. The V segment lost 7 bases and the J segment 8 bases; nucleotides outside the gene matches: 9. The germline CDR1 and CDR2 sequences are MNHNS and SASEGT. The CDR3 runs 13 residues. For the CDR3, the DNA is TGTGCCAGCAATCCCCAGGGGGCGCAGGGCTACACCTTC. This codes for CASNPQGAQGYTF.

As DNA, the CDR3 is TGCGCCAGCAGCCAAGAAGGACAGGGTAGAGGCTACACCTTC. As protein: CASSQEGQGRGYTF. The chain carries TRBV4-3 and TRBJ1-2; 8 bases are a match to TRBD1. Germline CDR1 and CDR2: LGHNA and YSLEER. The CDR3 extends over 14 amino acids. J lost 8 bases, V lost 0 bases, and 5 bases had no gene match.

The genes are TRBV5-4 and TRBJ1-2, with TRBD1 identical over 7 bases. The CDR3 runs to 15 residues. Germline trimming cut 4 bases from V and 5 bases from J; bases unmatched to any gene: 11. Germline CDR1 reads SGHNT; CDR2 reads YYREEE (reference sequence). Here the CDR3 DNA reads TGTGCCAGCAGCATAGGGACAGAGAATTCTTATGGCTACACCTTC. Its protein is CASSIGTENSYGYTF.

This chain joins TRBV5-1 and TRBJ1-4; D is ambiguous. Germline values: CDR1 SGHRS, CDR2 YFSETQ. This CDR3 region has 14 residues. V lost 0 bases, J lost 4 bases, and 7 bases lay in between. For the CDR3, the DNA is TGCGCCAGCAGCTTGGGACACGGTAATGAAAAACTGTTTTTT. Translating gives CASSLGHGNEKLFF.

CDR3 DNA sequence: TGCGCCAGCAGCTTGGCAACTAGCGGGGGCCGTGGGATTTACGAGCAGTACTTC. Residues: CASSLATSGGRGIYEQYF. The J gene is TRBJ2-7, the V gene TRBV5-1, with 11 bases identical to TRBD2. The CDR3 is 18 amino acids. The ends lost 0 bases at V and 4 bases at J; junction bases unmatched: 12. CDR1 is SGHRS and CDR2 is YFSETQ in the germline V gene.

The chain recombines TRBV5-1 with TRBJ2-7; weak D call: TRBD2 (5 bases). The CDR3 is 13 amino acids. CDR1 and CDR2 (germline): SGHRS, YFSETQ. V dropped 4 bases and J dropped 7 bases, with 15 bases sitting between them. CDR3 nucleotide sequence: TGCGCCAGCAGCCCACGGGATCTCGGGGAGCAGTACTTC. Protein product: CASSPRDLGEQYF.

This chain's CDR3 is CASSMQSENTEAFF. The CDR3 DNA reads as TGTGCCAGTAGTATGCAATCAGAGAACACTGAAGCTTTCTTT. The chain combines TRBV19 with TRBJ1-1, with unresolved D. Trimming took 3 bases from V and 1 from J, leaving 9 bases between them. The CDR3 spans 14 residues. The germline V gene has CDR1 LNHDA and CDR2 SQIVND (reference sequence).

This chain joins TRBV2 and TRBJ1-4, with D possibly TRBD1 on 5 matching bases. V lost 4 bases, J lost 3 bases, and 12 bases lay in between. In germline, CDR1 is SNHLY, CDR2 FYNNEI. The CDR3 runs to 15 residues. The CDR3 coding sequence is TGTGCCAGCAGTGCGAGGACACTGTCTAATGAAAAACTGTTTTTT. Protein sequence: CASSARTLSNEKLFF.

The chain employs TRBV9 and TRBJ1-3, with 7 positions matching TRBD1. Germline V lookup: CDR1 SGDLS, CDR2 YYNGEE. Trimming removed 2 bases from V and 1 base from J; junction bases left unmatched: 3. CDR3 length equals 15 residues. CDR3 protein: CASSVTGVSGNTIYF. CDR3 sequence (DNA): TGTGCCAGCAGCGTTACAGGGGTTTCTGGAAACACCATATATTTT.

The V call is TRBV4-1, the J call TRBJ2-7, with 8 bases lining up with TRBD2. V was clipped by 0 bases and J by 1 base; unmatched bases: 5. CDR1 is MGHRA and CDR2 is YSYEKL in the germline V gene. The CDR3 totals 16 residues. CDR3: CASSQDGTSGSYEQYF. Here the CDR3 DNA reads TGCGCCAGCAGCCAAGATGGCACTAGCGGTTCCTACGAGCAGTACTTC.